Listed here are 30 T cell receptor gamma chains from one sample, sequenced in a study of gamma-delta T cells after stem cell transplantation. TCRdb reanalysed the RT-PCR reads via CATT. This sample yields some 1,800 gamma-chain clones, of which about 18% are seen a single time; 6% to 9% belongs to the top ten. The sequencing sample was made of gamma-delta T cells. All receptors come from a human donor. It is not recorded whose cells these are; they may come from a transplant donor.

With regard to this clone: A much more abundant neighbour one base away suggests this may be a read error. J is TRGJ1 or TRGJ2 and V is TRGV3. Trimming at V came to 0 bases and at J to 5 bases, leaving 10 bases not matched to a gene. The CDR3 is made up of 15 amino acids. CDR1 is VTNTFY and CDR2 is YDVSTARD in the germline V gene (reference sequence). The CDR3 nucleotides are TGTGCCACCTGGGACAGGGGGGTGGTGCATTATAAGAAACTCTTT. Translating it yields CATWDRGVVHYKKLF.

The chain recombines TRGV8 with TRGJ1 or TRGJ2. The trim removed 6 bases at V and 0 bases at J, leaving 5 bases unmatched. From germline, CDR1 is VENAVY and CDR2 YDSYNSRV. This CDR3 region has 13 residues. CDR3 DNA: TGTGCCACCTGGAAACAGAATTATTATAAGAAACTCTTT. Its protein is CATWKQNYYKKLF.

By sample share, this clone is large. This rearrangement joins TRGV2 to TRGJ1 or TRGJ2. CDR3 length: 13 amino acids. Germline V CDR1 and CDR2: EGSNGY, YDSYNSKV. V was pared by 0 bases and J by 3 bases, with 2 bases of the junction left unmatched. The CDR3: CATWDGRYYKKLF. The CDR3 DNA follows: TGTGCCACCTGGGACGGGCGTTATTATAAGAAACTCTTT.

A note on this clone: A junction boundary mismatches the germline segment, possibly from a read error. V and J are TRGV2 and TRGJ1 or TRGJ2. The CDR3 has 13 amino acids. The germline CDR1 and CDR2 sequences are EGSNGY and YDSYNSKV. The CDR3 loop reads CATWDGPHYMKLF. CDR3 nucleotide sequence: TGTGCCACCTGGGACGGGCCCCATTATATGAAACTCTTT.

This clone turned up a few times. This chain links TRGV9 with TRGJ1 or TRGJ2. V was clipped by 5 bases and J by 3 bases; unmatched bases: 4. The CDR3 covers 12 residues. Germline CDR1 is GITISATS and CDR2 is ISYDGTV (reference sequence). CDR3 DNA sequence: TGTGCCTTGTGGGTCGTTTATTATAAGAAACTCTTT. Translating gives CALWVVYYKKLF.

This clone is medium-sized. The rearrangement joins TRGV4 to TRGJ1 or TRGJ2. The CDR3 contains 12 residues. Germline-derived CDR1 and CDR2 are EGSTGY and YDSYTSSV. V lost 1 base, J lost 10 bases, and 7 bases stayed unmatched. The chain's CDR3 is CATWDGLSKKLF. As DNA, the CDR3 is TGTGCCACCTGGGATGGTTTATCGAAGAAACTCTTT.

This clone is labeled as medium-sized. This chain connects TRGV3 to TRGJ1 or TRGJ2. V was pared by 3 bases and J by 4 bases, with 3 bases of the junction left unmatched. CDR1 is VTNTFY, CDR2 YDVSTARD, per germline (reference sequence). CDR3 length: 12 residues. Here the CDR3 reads CATWDGYYKKLF. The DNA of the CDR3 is TGTGCCACCTGGGACGGATATTATAAGAAACTCTTT.

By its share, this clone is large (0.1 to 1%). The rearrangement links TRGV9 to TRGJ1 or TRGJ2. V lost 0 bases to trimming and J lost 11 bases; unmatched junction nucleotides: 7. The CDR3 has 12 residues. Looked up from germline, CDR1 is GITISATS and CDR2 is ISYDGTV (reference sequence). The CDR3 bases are TGTGCCTTGTGGGAGGTGCATGGGGAGAAACTCTTT. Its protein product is CALWEVHGEKLF.

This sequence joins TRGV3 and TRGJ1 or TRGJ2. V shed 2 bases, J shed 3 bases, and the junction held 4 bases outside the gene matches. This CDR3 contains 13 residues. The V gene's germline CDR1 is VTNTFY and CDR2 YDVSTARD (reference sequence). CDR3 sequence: CATWDKTYYKKLF. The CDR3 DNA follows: TGTGCCACCTGGGACAAAACTTATTATAAGAAACTCTTT.

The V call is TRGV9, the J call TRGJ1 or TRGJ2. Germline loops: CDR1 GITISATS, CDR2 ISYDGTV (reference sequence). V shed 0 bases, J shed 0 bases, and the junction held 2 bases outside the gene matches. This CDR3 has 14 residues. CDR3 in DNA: TGTGCCTTGTGGGAGGTGCAGAATTATTATAAGAAACTCTTT. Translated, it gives CALWEVQNYYKKLF.

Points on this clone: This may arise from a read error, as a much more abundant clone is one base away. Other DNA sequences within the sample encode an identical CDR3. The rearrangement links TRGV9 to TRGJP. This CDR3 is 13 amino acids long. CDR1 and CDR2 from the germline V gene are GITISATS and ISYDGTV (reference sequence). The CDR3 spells CALWELGKKIKVF. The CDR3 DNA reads TGTGCCTTGTGGGAGTTGGGCAAAAAAATAAAGGTATTT.

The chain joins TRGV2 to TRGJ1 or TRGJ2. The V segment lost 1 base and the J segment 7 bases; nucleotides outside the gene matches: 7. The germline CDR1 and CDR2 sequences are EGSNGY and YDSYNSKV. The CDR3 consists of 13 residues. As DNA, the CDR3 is TGTGCCACCTGGGACGGATACGGCTATAAGAAACTCTTT. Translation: CATWDGYGYKKLF.

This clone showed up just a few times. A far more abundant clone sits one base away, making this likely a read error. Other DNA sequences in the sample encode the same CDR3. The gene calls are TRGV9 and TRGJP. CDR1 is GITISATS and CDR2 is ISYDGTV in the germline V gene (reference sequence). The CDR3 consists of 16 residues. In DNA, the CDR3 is TGTGCCTTGTGGGAGGTGCAAAAGTTGGGCAAAAAAATCAAGGTATTT. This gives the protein CALWEVQKLGKKIKVF.

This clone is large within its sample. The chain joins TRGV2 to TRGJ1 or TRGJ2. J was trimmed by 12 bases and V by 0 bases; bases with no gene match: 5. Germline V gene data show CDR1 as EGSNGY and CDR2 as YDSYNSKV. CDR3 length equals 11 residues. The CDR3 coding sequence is TGTGCCACCTGGGACGGGCGTAGGAAACTCTTT. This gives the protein CATWDGRRKLF.

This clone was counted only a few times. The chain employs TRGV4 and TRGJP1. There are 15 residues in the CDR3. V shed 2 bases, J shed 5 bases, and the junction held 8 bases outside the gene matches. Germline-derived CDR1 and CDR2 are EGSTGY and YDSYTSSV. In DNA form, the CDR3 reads TGTGCCACCTGGGATGTCGGAGGGACTGGTTGGTTCAAGATATTT. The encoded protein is CATWDVGGTGWFKIF.

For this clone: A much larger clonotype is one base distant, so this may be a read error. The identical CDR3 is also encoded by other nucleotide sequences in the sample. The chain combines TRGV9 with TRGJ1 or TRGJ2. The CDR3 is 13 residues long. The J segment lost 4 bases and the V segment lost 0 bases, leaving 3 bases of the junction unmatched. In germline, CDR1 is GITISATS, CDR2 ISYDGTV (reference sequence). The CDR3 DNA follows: TGTGCCTTGTGGGAGGTGGTCTATTATAAGAAACTCTTT. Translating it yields CALWEVVYYKKLF.

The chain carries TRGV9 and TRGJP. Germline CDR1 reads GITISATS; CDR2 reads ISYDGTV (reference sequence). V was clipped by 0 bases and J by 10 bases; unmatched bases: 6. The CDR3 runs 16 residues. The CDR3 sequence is CALWEVHSLGKKIKVF. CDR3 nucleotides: TGTGCCTTGTGGGAGGTGCATAGTTTGGGCAAAAAAATCAAGGTATTT.

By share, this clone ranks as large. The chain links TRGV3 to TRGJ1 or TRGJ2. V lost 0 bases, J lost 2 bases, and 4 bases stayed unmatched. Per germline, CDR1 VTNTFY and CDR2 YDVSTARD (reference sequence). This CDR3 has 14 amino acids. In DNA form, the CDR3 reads TGTGCCACCTGGGACAGGCGGGATTATTATAAGAAACTCTTT. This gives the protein CATWDRRDYYKKLF.

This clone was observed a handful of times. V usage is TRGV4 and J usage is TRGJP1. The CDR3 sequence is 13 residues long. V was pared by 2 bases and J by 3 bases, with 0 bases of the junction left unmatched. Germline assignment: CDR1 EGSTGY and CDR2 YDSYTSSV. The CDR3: CATWDATGWFKIF. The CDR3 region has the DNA TGTGCCACCTGGGATGCCACTGGTTGGTTCAAGATATTT.

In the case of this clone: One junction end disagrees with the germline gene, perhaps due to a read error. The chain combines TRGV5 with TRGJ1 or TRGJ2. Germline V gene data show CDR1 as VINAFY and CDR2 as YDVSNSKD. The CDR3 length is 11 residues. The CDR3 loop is CATWGRPQKLF. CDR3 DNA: TGTGCCACCTGGGGCAGGCCCCAGAAACTCTTT.

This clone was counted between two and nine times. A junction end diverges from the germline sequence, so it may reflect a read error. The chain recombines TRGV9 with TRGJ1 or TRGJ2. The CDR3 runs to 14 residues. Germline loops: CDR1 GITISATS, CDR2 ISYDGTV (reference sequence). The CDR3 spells CALWEVLLYCKKLF. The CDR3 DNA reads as TGTGCCTTGTGGGAGGTGCTCCTTTATTGTAAGAAACTCTTT.

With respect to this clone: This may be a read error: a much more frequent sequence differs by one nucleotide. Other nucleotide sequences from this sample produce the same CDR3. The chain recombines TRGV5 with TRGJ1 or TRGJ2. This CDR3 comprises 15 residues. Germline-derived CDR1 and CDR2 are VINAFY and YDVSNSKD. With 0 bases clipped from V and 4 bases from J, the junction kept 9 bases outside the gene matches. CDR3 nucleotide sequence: TGTGCCACCTGGGACAGGCTACTGAGGTATTATAAGAAACTCTTT. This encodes CATWDRLLRYYKKLF.

This CDR3 is CATWDGGLGLSTGWFKIF. CDR3 nucleotides: TGTGCCACCTGGGATGGGGGCCTGGGATTGTCCACTGGTTGGTTCAAGATATTT. This chain connects TRGV4 to TRGJP1. The germline V gene encodes CDR1 EGSTGY and CDR2 YDSYTSSV. The CDR3 is made up of 18 amino acids. V dropped 0 bases and J dropped 3; count of bases not matched to a gene: 13.

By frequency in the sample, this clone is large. This chain's CDR3 is CATWVPKGYYKKLF. CDR3 in DNA: TGTGCCACCTGGGTCCCTAAGGGTTATTATAAGAAACTCTTT. This rearrangement joins TRGV2 to TRGJ1 or TRGJ2. There are 14 residues in the CDR3. Germline V gene data show CDR1 as EGSNGY and CDR2 as YDSYNSKV. Trimming cost V 5 bases and J 3 bases; bases outside gene matches: 10.

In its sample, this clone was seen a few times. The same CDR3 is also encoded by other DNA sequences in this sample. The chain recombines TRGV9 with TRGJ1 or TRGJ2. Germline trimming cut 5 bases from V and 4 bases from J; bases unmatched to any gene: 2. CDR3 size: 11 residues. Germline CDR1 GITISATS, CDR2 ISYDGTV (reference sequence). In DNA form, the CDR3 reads TGTGCCTTGTGGGTATATTATAAGAAACTCTTT. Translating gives CALWVYYKKLF.

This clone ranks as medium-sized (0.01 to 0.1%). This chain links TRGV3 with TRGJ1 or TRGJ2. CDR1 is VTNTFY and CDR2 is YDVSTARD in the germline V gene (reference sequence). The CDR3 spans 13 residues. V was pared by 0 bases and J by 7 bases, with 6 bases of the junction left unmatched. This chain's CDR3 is CATWDRRRYKKLF. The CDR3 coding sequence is TGTGCCACCTGGGACAGGCGACGATATAAGAAACTCTTT.

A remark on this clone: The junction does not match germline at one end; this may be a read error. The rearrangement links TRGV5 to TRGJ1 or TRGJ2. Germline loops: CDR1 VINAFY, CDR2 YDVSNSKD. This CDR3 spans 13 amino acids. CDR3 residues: CATWDCLYYKKLF. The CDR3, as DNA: TGTGCCACCTGGGACTGCCTCTATTATAAGAAGCTCTTT.

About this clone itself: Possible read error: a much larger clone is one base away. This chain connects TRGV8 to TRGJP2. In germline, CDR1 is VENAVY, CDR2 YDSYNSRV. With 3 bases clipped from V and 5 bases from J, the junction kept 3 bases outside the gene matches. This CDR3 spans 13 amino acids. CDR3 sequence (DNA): TGTGCCACCTGGGATCCGAGTGATTGGATCAAGACGTTT. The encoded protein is CATWDPSDWIKTF.

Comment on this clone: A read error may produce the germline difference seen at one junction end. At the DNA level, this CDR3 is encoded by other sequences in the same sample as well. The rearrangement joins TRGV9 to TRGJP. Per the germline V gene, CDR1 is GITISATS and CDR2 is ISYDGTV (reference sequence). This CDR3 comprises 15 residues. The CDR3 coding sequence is TGTGCCTTGTGGGAGGTGCAGTTGGGTAAAAAAATCAAGGTATTT. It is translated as CALWEVQLGKKIKVF.

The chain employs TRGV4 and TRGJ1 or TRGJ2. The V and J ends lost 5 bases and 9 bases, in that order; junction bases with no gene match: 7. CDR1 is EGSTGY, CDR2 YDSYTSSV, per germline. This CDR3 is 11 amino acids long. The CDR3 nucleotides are TGTGCCACCTGGGCCCGGGGTAAGAAACTCTTT. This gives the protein CATWARGKKLF.